This entry is about one T cell receptor (beta chain). Its matching antigen is unknown. Alongside a J-beta primer mix, a sample-barcoded 5' primer served in a second PCR lasting about 7 to 11 cycles. Every sample gave at least 2.5 million paired-end reads containing CDR3. Each CDR3 protein gets one entry after TCRdb re-called the 5' RACE reads with MiXCR. The sample lists roughly 1.4 million distinct CDR3 sequences, approximately 63% occurring once. PBMCs numbering at least 6.5 million were isolated per sample. This sample is drawn from a study of blood T cells in healthy people across ages. General observations from the study: Diversity estimates drawn from one million T cells were deemed underestimates. Age advanced and TCR beta diversity per million T cells fell, roughly linearly.

This receptor was taken from a man younger than 30 in good health. Sequencing input: blood.

The CDR3 reads CATSSPPVRLAGETGEQFF. CDR3 sequence (DNA): TGTGCCACCAGCAGCCCCCCTGTTAGACTAGCGGGAGAGACGGGTGAGCAGTTCTTC. This chain links TRBV15 with TRBJ2-1, with 12 bases identical to TRBD2. V lost 3 bases, J lost 9 bases, and 18 bases stayed unmatched. Germline CDR1 reads LNHNV; CDR2 reads YYDKDF (reference sequence). The CDR3 runs to 19 residues.